Listed below are T cell receptor beta chains from one sample, sequenced in a study of read filtering for tumor transcriptome and immune sequencing. TCRdb analysed the reads with MiXCR anew, one entry per CDR3 protein. The sample holds 93,000 or so distinct CDR3 sequences; 20% to 25% are singletons and the top ten take over 9.5%. Sample: a population of CD138-negative cells sorted from bone marrow. Receptor source: a donor aged 40 or older with multiple myeloma. Each CDR3 is given with its conserved first and last residue. Each record gives: D gene, V gene, J gene, clone size, CDR3 DNA, CDR3 protein. D genes are given only for firm matches. Where a row states a size, it is once, few, many or the class of an expanded clone; other rows omit it.

>-|TRBV29-1|TRBJ2-7|few
TGCAGCGCCTCCGGGTCGCCCGGCGAGCAGTACTTC
CSASGSPGEQYF
>TRBD2|TRBV11-2|TRBJ2-3|few
TGTGCCAGCAGCAGCGGGACTAGCATAGATACGCAGTATTTT
CASSSGTSIDTQYF
>-|TRBV27|TRBJ2-7|many
TGTGCCAGCAGAGAAGGCCGGGACACTGCCTACGAGCAGTACTTC
CASREGRDTAYEQYF
>TRBD1|TRBV5-5|TRBJ1-4|few
TGTGCCAGCAGCTTGGAAGGGGGCCTGGAAAAACTGTTTTTT
CASSLEGGLEKLFF
>-|TRBV7-9|TRBJ1-6|many
TGTGCCAGCAGCAGATTGGACAGCTATAATTCACCCCTCCACTTT
CASSRLDSYNSPLHF
>-|TRBV5-4|TRBJ2-5|many
TGTGCCAGCAGCGATTCGGTGGCCGGGGAGACCCAGTACTTC
CASSDSVAGETQYF
>TRBD1|TRBV2|TRBJ2-7|many
TGTGCCAGCAGCCAGGACAGGGACGGCGAGCAGTACTTC
CASSQDRDGEQYF
>-|TRBV21-1|TRBJ2-5|few
TGTGCCAGCAGCAAAGAGGAGACAGGGTTGAAGACCCAGTACTTC
CASSKEETGLKTQYF
>-|TRBV20-1|TRBJ1-2|many
TGCAGTGCTCGACTTTCGGAAAGCTATGGCTACACCTTC
CSARLSESYGYTF
>-|TRBV28|TRBJ2-1|-
TGTGCCAGCAGTTCCCGCGATAGGCAGTTCTTC
CASSSRDRQFF
>TRBD2|TRBV5-1|TRBJ2-3|-
TGCGCCAGCAGCTTGATGGGACTAGCGGGGGGTTCCTCCACAGATACGCAGTATTTT
CASSLMGLAGGSSTDTQYF
>-|TRBV28|TRBJ1-4|many
TGTGCCAGCAGTTCCCCAGTAGGGTGGGGTGAAAAACTGTTTTTT
CASSSPVGWGEKLFF
>TRBD1|TRBV6-1|TRBJ1-1|-
TGTGCCAGCACCCCCCGGACAGGGAGTAACACTGAAGCTTTCTTT
CASTPRTGSNTEAFF
>TRBD1|TRBV3-1|TRBJ2-1|many
TGTGCCAGCAGCCAGATACAGGGGTCCTACAATGAGCAGTTCTTC
CASSQIQGSYNEQFF
>-|TRBV4-1|TRBJ2-6|many
TGCGCCAGCAGCCCCCTTGGGGTTGGTGGGGCCAACGTCCTGACTTTC
CASSPLGVGGANVLTF
>-|TRBV6-4|TRBJ2-5|few
TGTGCCAGCAGTGGGGACGTCCAAGAGACCCAGTACTTC
CASSGDVQETQYF
>TRBD1|TRBV19|TRBJ1-5|-
TGTGCCAGTAGTCCCGGCGGGGCAGGGGGTTATCAGCCCCAGCATTTT
CASSPGGAGGYQPQHF
>-|TRBV10-2|TRBJ1-5|many
TGCGCCAGCAGTGGTACACATCAGCCCCAGCATTTT
CASSGTHQPQHF
>TRBD1|TRBV27|TRBJ2-1|medium-sized
TGTGCCAGCAGTGCTTCCGGGACAGGATACAATGAGCAGTTCTTC
CASSASGTGYNEQFF
>TRBD1|TRBV13|TRBJ1-2|many
TGTGCCAGCAGCCTAGGGACAGGGGGATGGGGCTACACCTTC
CASSLGTGGWGYTF
>-|TRBV2|TRBJ1-4|many
TGTGCCAGCAGACAGGAGGGCGAAAAACTGTTTTTT
CASRQEGEKLFF
>-|TRBV11-1|TRBJ1-1|many
TGTGCCAGTAAGGGTTATGAGAACACTGAAGCTTTCTTT
CASKGYENTEAFF
>TRBD1|TRBV10-1|TRBJ2-5|many
TGCGCCAGCAGCTCCGGGACAGGGCATCAAGAGACCCAGTACTTC
CASSSGTGHQETQYF
>TRBD1|TRBV27|TRBJ2-7|many
TGTGCCAGCAGACGGGGGACAGGGGCCTACGAGCAGTACTTC
CASRRGTGAYEQYF
>-|TRBV19|TRBJ2-2|many
TGTGCCAGTAGGAGGCTCACACAAACCTCCGGGGAGCTGTTTTTT
CASRRLTQTSGELFF
>-|TRBV28|TRBJ2-7|many
TGTGCCAGCAGGACAACAGGGAGCAGAACCTACGAGCAGTACTTC
CASRTTGSRTYEQYF
>-|TRBV29-1|TRBJ2-5|many
TGCAGCGTTGTATCAGAGTACCAAGAGACCCAGTACTTC
CSVVSEYQETQYF
>-|TRBV12-3/TRBV12-4|TRBJ1-1|many
TGTGCCAGCAGCCCTAGAGCCCCCCCAGAAACTGAAGCTTTCTTT
CASSPRAPPETEAFF